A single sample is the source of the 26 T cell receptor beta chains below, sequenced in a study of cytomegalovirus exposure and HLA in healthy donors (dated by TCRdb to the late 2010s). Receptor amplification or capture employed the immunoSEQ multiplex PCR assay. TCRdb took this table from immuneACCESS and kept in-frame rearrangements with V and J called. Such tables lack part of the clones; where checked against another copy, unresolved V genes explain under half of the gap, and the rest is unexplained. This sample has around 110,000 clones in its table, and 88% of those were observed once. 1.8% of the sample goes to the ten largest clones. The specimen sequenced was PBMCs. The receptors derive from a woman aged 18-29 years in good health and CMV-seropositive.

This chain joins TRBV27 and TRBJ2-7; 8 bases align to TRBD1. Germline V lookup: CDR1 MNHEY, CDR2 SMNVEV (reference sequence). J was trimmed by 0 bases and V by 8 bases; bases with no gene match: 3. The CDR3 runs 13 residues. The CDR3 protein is CASRDRSSYEQYV. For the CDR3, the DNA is TGTGCCAGCCGGGACAGGAGCTCCTACGAGCAGTACGTC.

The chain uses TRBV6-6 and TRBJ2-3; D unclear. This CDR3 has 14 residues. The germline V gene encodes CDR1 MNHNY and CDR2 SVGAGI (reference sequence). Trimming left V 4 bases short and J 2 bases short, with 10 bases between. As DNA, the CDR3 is TGTGCCAGCAGTTTGCTATCCCCCACAGATACGCAGTATTTT. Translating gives CASSLLSPTDTQYF.

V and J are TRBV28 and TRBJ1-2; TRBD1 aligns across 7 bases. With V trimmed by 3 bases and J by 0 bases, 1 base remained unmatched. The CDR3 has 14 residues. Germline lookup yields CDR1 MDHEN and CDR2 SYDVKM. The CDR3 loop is CASSFRGPNYGYTF. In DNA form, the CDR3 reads TGTGCCAGCAGTTTTAGGGGGCCTAACTATGGCTACACCTTC.

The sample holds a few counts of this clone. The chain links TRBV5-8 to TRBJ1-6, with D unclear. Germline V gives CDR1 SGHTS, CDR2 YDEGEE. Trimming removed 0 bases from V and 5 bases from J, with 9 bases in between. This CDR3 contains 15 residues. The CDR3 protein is CASSLGLGNNSPLHF. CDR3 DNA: TGTGCCAGCAGCTTGGGACTCGGAAATAATTCACCCCTCCACTTT.

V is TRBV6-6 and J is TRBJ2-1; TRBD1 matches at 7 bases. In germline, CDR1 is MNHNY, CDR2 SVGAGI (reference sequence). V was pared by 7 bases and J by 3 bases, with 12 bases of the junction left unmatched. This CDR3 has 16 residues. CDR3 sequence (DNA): TGTGCCAGCAACCAGGACGGGACAGCAATCTACAATGAGCAGTTCTTC. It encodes CASNQDGTAIYNEQFF.

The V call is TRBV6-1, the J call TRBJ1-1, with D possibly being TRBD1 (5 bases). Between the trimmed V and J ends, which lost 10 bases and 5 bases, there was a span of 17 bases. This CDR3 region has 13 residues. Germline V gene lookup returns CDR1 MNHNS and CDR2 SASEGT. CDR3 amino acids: CATQGAGRTEAFF. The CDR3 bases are TGTGCCACCCAGGGCGCAGGGCGGACTGAAGCTTTCTTT.

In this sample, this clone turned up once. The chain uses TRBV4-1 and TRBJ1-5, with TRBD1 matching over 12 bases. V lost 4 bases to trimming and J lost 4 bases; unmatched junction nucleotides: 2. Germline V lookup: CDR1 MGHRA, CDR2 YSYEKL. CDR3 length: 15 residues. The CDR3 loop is CASSPGQGANQPQHF. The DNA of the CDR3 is TGCGCCAGCAGCCCGGGACAGGGGGCTAATCAGCCCCAGCATTTT.

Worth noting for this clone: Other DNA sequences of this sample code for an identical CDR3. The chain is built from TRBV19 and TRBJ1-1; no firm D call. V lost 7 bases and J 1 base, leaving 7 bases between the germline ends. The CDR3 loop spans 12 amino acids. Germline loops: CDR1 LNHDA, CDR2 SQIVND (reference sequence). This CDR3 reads CASTPGNTEAFF. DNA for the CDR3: TGTGCCAGTACGCCGGGGAACACTGAAGCTTTCTTT. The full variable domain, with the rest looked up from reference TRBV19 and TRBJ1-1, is DGGITQSPKYLFRKEGQNVTLSCEQNLNHDAMYWYRQDPGQGLRLIYYSQIVNDFQKGDIAEGYSVSREKKESFPLTVTSAQKNPTAFYLCASTPGNTEAFFGQGTRLTVV.

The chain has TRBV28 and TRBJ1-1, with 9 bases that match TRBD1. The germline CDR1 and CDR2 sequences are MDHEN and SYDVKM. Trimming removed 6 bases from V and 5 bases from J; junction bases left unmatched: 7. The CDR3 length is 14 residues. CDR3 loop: CASRYRGQRTEAFF. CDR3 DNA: TGTGCCAGCAGATACAGGGGGCAAAGAACTGAAGCTTTCTTT.

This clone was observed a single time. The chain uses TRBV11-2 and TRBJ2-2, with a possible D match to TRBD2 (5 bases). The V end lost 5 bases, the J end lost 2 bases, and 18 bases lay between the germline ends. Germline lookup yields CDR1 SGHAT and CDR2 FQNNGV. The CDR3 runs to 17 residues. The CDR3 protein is CASSRKDSRANTGELFF. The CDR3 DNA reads TGTGCCAGCAGCCGTAAGGACTCGCGGGCAAACACCGGGGAGCTGTTTTTT.

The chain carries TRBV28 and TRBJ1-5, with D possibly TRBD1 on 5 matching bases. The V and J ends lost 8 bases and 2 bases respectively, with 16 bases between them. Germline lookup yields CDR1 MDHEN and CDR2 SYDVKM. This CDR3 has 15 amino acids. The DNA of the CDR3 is TGTGCCAGCTCGGGACTCCTCGGAGGCAATCAGCCCCAGCATTTT. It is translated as CASSGLLGGNQPQHF.

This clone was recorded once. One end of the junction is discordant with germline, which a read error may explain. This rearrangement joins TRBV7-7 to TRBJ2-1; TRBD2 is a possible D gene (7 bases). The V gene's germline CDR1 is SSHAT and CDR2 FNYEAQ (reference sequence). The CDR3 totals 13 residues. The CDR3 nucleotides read TGTGCTAGCAGCAACGGGGGGCGCAATGAGCAGTTCTTC. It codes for CASSNGGRNEQFF.

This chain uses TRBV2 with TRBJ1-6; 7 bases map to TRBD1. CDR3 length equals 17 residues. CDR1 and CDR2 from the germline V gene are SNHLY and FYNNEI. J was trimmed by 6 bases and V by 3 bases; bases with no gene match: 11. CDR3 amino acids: CASSDLLGDSLNSPLHF. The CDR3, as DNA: TGTGCCAGCAGTGACCTCTTAGGGGACAGTCTTAATTCACCCCTCCACTTT.

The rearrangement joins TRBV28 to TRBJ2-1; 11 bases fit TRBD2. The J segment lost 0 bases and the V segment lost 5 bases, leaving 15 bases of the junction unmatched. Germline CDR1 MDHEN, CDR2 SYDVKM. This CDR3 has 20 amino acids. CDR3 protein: CASSPLAGGPLRSSYNEQFF. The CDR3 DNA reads TGTGCCAGCAGTCCCCTAGCGGGGGGTCCCCTCAGGAGCTCCTACAATGAGCAGTTCTTC.

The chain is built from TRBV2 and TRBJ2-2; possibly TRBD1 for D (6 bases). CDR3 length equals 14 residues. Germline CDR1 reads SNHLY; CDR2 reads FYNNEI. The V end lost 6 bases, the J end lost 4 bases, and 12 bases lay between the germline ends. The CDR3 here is CASRPQGTTGELFF. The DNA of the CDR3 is TGTGCCAGCAGGCCTCAGGGGACCACCGGGGAGCTGTTTTTT.

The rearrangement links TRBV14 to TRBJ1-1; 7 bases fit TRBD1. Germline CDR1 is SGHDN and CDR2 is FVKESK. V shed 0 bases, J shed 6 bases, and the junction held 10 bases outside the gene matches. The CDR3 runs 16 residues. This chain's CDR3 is CASSQEGGQIIPEAFF. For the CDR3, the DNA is TGTGCCAGCAGCCAAGAGGGGGGACAGATCATACCTGAAGCTTTCTTT.

The CDR3: CASSYSTNTEAFF. The CDR3 DNA is TGTGCCAGCAGTTATAGTACCAACACTGAAGCTTTCTTT. The chain joins TRBV6-1 to TRBJ1-1; D not resolved. V dropped 5 bases and J dropped 2 bases, with 9 bases sitting between them. CDR3 length: 13 amino acids. The germline CDR1 and CDR2 sequences are MNHNS and SASEGT.

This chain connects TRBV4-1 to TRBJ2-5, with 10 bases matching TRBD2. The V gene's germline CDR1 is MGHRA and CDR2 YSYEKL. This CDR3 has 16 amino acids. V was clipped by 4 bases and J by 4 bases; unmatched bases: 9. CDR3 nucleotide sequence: TGCGCCAGCAGCCCGGTACTGAGCGGGGGGGGAGAGACCCAGTACTTC. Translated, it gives CASSPVLSGGGETQYF.

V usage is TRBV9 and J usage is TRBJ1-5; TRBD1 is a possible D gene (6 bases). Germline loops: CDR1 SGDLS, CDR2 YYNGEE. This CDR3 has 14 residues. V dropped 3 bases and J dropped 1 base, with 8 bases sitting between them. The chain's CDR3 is CASSGGGSNQPQHF. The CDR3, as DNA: TGTGCCAGCAGCGGAGGGGGAAGCAATCAGCCCCAGCATTTT.

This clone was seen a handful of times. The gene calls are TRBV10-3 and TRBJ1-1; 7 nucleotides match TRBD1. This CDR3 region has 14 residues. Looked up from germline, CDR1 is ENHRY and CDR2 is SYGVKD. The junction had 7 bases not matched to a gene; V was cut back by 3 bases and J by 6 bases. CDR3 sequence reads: CAISDPTGLAEAFF. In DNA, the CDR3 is TGTGCCATCAGTGACCCGACAGGGTTGGCTGAAGCTTTCTTT.

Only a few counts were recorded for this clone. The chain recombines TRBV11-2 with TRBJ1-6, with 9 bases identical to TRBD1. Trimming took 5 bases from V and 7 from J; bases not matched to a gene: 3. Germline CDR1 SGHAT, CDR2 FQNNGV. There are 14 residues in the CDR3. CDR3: CASSLGQGNSPLHF. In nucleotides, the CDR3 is TGTGCCAGCAGCCTTGGACAGGGGAATTCACCCCTCCACTTT.

CDR3 residues: CASTHRAGGARGETQYF. The CDR3 nucleotides are TGTGCCAGCACCCATAGGGCAGGGGGCGCGAGGGGGGAGACCCAGTACTTC. V gene TRBV27 combines with J gene TRBJ2-5; 8 bases align to TRBD1. Losses at the gene ends were 7 bases for V and 5 bases for J; bases not matched to a gene: 18. The CDR3 length is 17 residues. Germline V gene lookup returns CDR1 MNHEY and CDR2 SMNVEV (reference sequence).

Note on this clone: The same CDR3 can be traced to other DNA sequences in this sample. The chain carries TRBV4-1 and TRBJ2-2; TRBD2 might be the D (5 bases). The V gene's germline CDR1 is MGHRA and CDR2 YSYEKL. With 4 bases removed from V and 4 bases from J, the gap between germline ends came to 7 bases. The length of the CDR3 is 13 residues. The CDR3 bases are TGCGCCAGCAGCCCCCGGGGCACCGGGGAGCTGTTTTTT. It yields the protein CASSPRGTGELFF.

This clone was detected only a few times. DNA for the CDR3: TGTGCCAGCAGTAAACAGGGATCCGAAGCTTTCTTT. Its protein is CASSKQGSEAFF. V and J are TRBV25-1 and TRBJ1-1, with TRBD1 as a possible D gene (6 bases). The CDR3 consists of 12 residues. The V gene lost 5 bases and the J gene lost 8 bases, with 12 bases spanning the gap. CDR1 and CDR2 (germline): MGHDK, SYGVNS.

The CDR3 region is CASSRWTGEGTEAFF. For the CDR3, the DNA is TGTGCCAGCAGTAGATGGACAGGGGAGGGGACTGAAGCTTTCTTT. The chain combines TRBV6-5 with TRBJ1-1, with 9 bases lining up with TRBD1. Losses at the gene ends were 5 bases for V and 5 bases for J; bases not matched to a gene: 9. CDR3 length: 15 residues. Germline V gives CDR1 MNHEY, CDR2 SVGAGI.

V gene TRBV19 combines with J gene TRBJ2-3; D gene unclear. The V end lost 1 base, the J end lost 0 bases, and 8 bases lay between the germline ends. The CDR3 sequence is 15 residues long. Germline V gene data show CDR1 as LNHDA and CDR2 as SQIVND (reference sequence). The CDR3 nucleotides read TGTGCCAGTAGTATAGTGGCCAGGAGCACAGATACGCAGTATTTT. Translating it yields CASSIVARSTDTQYF.